A single sample is the source of the 14 T cell receptor beta chains below, sequenced in a study of T cell clones after liver transplantation. TCRdb keeps only in-frame clones here, not all; method: immunoSEQ multiplex PCR. There are 35,000 to 45,000 clones in the sample; 70% to 90% occur only once, and almost 2.5% lies in the top ten. This material consisted of CD4+ T cells from blood, taken 24 months after liver transplant. Every receptor here comes from a human patient who received a liver transplant. Part of the T cell pool may stem from the graft donor.

This clone was seen a handful of times. The chain uses TRBV4-2 and TRBJ1-5; perhaps TRBD1 as D (6 bases). Trimming removed 0 bases at V and 7 bases at J, with 7 bases between. The CDR3 spans 13 residues. Germline V CDR1 and CDR2: LGHNA, YNFKEQ. This CDR3 is CASSQDGGQPQHF. The CDR3 nucleotides are TGTGCCAGCAGCCAAGATGGGGGCCAGCCCCAGCATTTT.

This chain links TRBV18 with TRBJ2-7, with unresolved D. CDR1 KGHSH and CDR2 LQKENI come from the germline V gene. This CDR3 region has 15 residues. Trimming shortened V by 3 bases and J by 0 bases, and 12 bases separated the two germline ends. The CDR3 nucleotides read TGTGCCAGCTCACCCTCGGTCGTAAGCTCCTACGAGCAGTACTTC. Protein sequence: CASSPSVVSSYEQYF.

This chain links TRBV19 with TRBJ2-2; 9 nucleotides agree with TRBD1. Germline V lookup: CDR1 LNHDA, CDR2 SQIVND (reference sequence). Unmatched junction bases numbered 8, after V lost 6 bases and J lost 3 bases. The CDR3 runs to 16 residues. The DNA for the CDR3 is TGTGCCAGTAGCCCCCGGGACAGGGCGGACACCGGGGAGCTGTTTTTT. Protein: CASSPRDRADTGELFF. The full variable domain, its missing parts supplied by reference TRBV19 and TRBJ2-2, is DGGITQSPKYLFRKEGQNVTLSCEQNLNHDAMYWYRQDPGQGLRLIYYSQIVNDFQKGDIAEGYSVSREKKESFPLTVTSAQKNPTAFYLCASSPRDRADTGELFFGEGSRLTVL.

This chain joins TRBV6-5 and TRBJ2-7; 11 nucleotides match TRBD2. Germline trimming cut 0 bases from V and 4 bases from J; bases unmatched to any gene: 5. This CDR3 is built from 16 residues. Germline-derived CDR1 and CDR2 are MNHEY and SVGAGI. CDR3 amino acids: CASSYSTGTSGYEQYF. DNA of the CDR3: TGTGCCAGCAGTTACTCGACCGGGACTAGCGGTTACGAGCAGTACTTC.

CDR3: CASSAEIGGNEKLFF. DNA of the CDR3: TGTGCCAGCAGTGCTGAGATAGGGGGCAATGAAAAACTGTTTTTT. This rearrangement joins TRBV2 to TRBJ1-4, with TRBD1 identical over 7 bases. There are 15 residues in the CDR3. Germline CDR1 is SNHLY and CDR2 is FYNNEI. After removal of 4 bases from V and 5 bases from J, the junction contained 7 bases not matched to a gene.

This rearrangement joins TRBV28 to TRBJ1-5, with D tentatively TRBD1 (6 bases). Per the germline V gene, CDR1 is MDHEN and CDR2 is SYDVKM. The V and J ends lost 6 bases and 3 bases respectively, with 18 bases between them. The CDR3 spans 16 residues. The CDR3: CASRSRPGANNQPQHF. CDR3 coding DNA: TGTGCCAGCAGGTCACGCCCAGGGGCCAACAATCAGCCCCAGCATTTT. The full variable domain, rest sourced from reference TRBV28 and TRBJ1-5, is DVKVTQSSRYLVKRTGEKVFLECVQDMDHENMFWYRQDPGLGLRLIYFSYDVKMKEKGDIPEGYSVSREKKERFSLILESASTNQTSMYLCASRSRPGANNQPQHFGDGTRLSIL.

The rearrangement uses TRBV7-8 and TRBJ1-1; D not resolved. Trimming shortened V by 3 bases and J by 8 bases, and 13 bases separated the two germline ends. The CDR3 runs 13 residues. Germline V CDR1 and CDR2: SGHVS, FQNEAQ. CDR3: CASSFTPVAEAFF. CDR3 bases: TGTGCCAGCAGCTTCACACCTGTGGCAGAAGCTTTCTTT.

The CDR3 reads CASSRLPGKETQYF. For the CDR3, the DNA is TGTGCCAGCAGCCGACTTCCGGGCAAGGAGACCCAGTACTTC. V usage is TRBV5-5 and J usage is TRBJ2-5, with D uncertain. The CDR3 runs 14 residues. Trimming removed 4 bases at V and 5 bases at J, with 15 bases between. Germline-derived CDR1 and CDR2 are SGHKS and YYEKEE (reference sequence).

The chain joins TRBV5-4 to TRBJ2-5; D may be TRBD2 (6 bases). The CDR3 is 15 amino acids. CDR1 is SGHNT and CDR2 is YYREEE in the germline V gene (reference sequence). V lost 1 base, J lost 5 bases, and 15 bases lay in between. This CDR3 reads CASSLQQDGRETQYF. The CDR3 DNA is TGTGCCAGCAGCTTGCAACAGGATGGGAGGGAGACCCAGTACTTC.

The chain joins TRBV29-1 to TRBJ1-1; D is perhaps TRBD1 (5 bases). Germline CDR1 reads SQVTM; CDR2 reads ANQGSEA. CDR3 length equals 12 residues. Trimming took off 5 bases at V and 1 base at J, with 8 bases between the two ends. In DNA form, the CDR3 reads TGCAGCGTTATACAGGCGAACACTGAAGCTTTCTTT. Residues: CSVIQANTEAFF.

This clone was seen more than once but under ten times. Other DNA variants within this sample encode the same CDR3. The chain uses TRBV9 and TRBJ2-1, with TRBD2 matching 10 bases. Trimming cost V 0 bases and J 5 bases; bases outside gene matches: 5. CDR1 and CDR2 (germline): SGDLS, YYNGEE. There are 16 residues in the CDR3. CDR3 loop: CASSVGPSGGDNEQFF. The DNA of the CDR3 is TGTGCCAGCAGCGTAGGCCCTAGCGGGGGAGACAATGAGCAGTTCTTC.

This clone was detected only a few times. V usage is TRBV28 and J usage is TRBJ1-2; D is perhaps TRBD1 (5 bases). Germline assignment: CDR1 MDHEN and CDR2 SYDVKM. This CDR3 contains 15 residues. V was shortened by 5 bases and J by 5 bases, with 18 bases between the two germline ends. CDR3 DNA sequence: TGTGCCAGCAGTCCTCAAGGGACGCATTCTTATGGCTACACCTTC. Protein product: CASSPQGTHSYGYTF.

This clone was counted once. This chain uses TRBV7-6 with TRBJ1-3; 9 bases map to TRBD1. The CDR3 contains 14 residues. The germline V gene has CDR1 SGHVS and CDR2 FNYEAQ. Losses at the gene ends were 5 bases for V and 4 bases for J; bases not matched to a gene: 3. The CDR3 DNA is TGTGCCAGCAGCACAGGACAGGGGGGAAACACCATATATTTT. This sequence encodes CASSTGQGGNTIYF.

V gene TRBV18 combines with J gene TRBJ2-1; D is perhaps TRBD1 (6 bases). V lost 2 bases to trimming and J lost 6 bases, with 8 bases between them. CDR1 KGHSH and CDR2 LQKENI come from the germline V gene. This CDR3 spans 13 amino acids. This chain's CDR3 is CASSPYRVNEQFF. Written as DNA, the CDR3 is TGTGCCAGCTCACCATACAGGGTCAATGAGCAGTTCTTC.